The clone carrying this TCR beta chain was counted a few times. What it binds is unknown. The sample is drawn from a study of T-cell memory formation after mild COVID-19. Study-wide background: Among the donors, TCR clusters were largely specific to each donor.

Overall study findings and caveats: The main location of contracting CD4+ clones was CM and EM, and that of contracting CD8+ clones was EMRA.

MiXCR was run by TCRdb on the 5' RACE reads, yielding one entry per CDR3 protein. The sample lists about 140,000 distinct CDR3 sequences, about 14% occurring once. J gave up 6 bases and V 2 bases, and 11 bases lay outside the gene matches. The CDR3 has 17 residues. The chain links TRBV12-3 or TRBV12-4 to TRBJ1-2, with 11 bases lining up with TRBD1. The clonotype comes from an adult woman who had mild COVID-19 (a few samples of this study predate the infection). Cell type and time point are not known. The specimen sequenced was PBMCs or a T cell subset sorted from them (not recorded which). The CDR3 region has the DNA TGTGCCAGCAGTTTACTAGGACAGGGGGCCCTCGAGGATGGCTACACCTTC. Protein sequence: CASSLLGQGALEDGYTF.